This T cell receptor (beta chain) came from a study of shared clonotypes between healthy human individuals. Trimming took 2 bases from V and 2 from J, leaving 13 bases between them. Germline CDR1 is MNHNY and CDR2 is SVGAGI (reference sequence). CDR3 length: 16 residues. Some 30,000 T cell genomes (around 200 ng DNA) went into each sorted-subset replicate. The protocol was immunoSEQ multiplex PCR, while the TCRdb copy is restricted to in-frame clones and leaves out a portion. This table holds around 2,000,000 clones, 90% to 95% found once. The J gene is TRBJ2-1, the V gene TRBV6-6, with D possibly matching TRBD1 (5 bases). Sequencing was performed on naive CD4+ T cells sorted from blood. Noted subset: CD45RA+ positively selected. The TCR originated in a young man in good health. CDR3: CASSYDGQGPYNEQFF. The CDR3, as DNA: TGTGCCAGCAGTTACGATGGGCAGGGTCCCTACAATGAGCAGTTCTTC.